This entry lists 20 T cell receptor beta chains sequenced from one sample in a study of tumor-infiltrating lymphocytes in primary liver carcinoma. The researchers produced TCR beta cDNA from approximately 0.45 ug total RNA with a constant-region primer. TCR beta libraries came from three nested multiplex PCR rounds using slightly modified ARM-PCR. TRBV1-TRBV30 forward primers paired with a C-beta reverse primer were used in the first two PCR rounds, which ran roughly 9 cycles each. Via MiXCR, TCRdb re-called the multiplex PCR reads, giving one row per CDR3 protein. The table lists fewer than 250,000 distinct CDR3 sequences, about 82% of them singletons. It was from roughly 20-30 mg of unsorted bulk tissue that RNA and DNA were co-extracted. Material: tumor tissue from primary liver carcinoma. The receptors stem from a man in his forties with primary liver carcinoma and hepatitis B virus infection.

To note about this clonotype: One end of the junction is discordant with germline, which a read error may explain. The chain uses TRBV29-1 and TRBJ1-3; D is undetermined. The CDR3 covers 12 residues. Looked up from germline, CDR1 is SQVTM and CDR2 is ANQGSEA. The CDR3 nucleotides read TGCAGCGTAGAATTTAGTGGAAACACGATATATTTT. It translates to CSVEFSGNTIYF.

In regard to this clonotype: Germline is not matched at one junction end, which may reflect a read error. This sequence joins TRBV6-1 and TRBJ1-2; maybe TRBD1 (5 bases). Germline values: CDR1 MNHNS, CDR2 SASEGT. The CDR3 is 13 residues long. The CDR3 loop is CASREAGSYDYTF. The CDR3 DNA follows: TGTGCCAGTAGGGAAGCAGGGAGCTATGACTACACCTTC.

A word on this clonotype: Its ends do not fully match the called genes, so a read error is possible. The rearrangement uses TRBV4-3 and TRBJ2-2; 7 nucleotides line up with TRBD2. The CDR3 loop spans 16 amino acids. Germline V lookup: CDR1 LGHNA, CDR2 YSLEER. The CDR3 coding sequence is TGCGCCAGCAACCAATGTCCCGCGGGAGAGACCGGGGAGCTGTTTTTT. It yields the protein CASNQCPAGETGELFF.

In the case of this clonotype: The CDR3 does not end in the conserved phenylalanine or tryptophan, so this is likely a read error. This chain uses TRBV5-6 with TRBJ2-3, with 8 positions matching TRBD2. The CDR3 loop spans 15 amino acids. Germline-derived CDR1 and CDR2 are SGHDT and YYEEEE. V lost 2 bases, J lost 3 bases, and 5 bases stayed unmatched. The CDR3 DNA sequence: TGTGCCAGCAGCTTCTTGGCGGGAGGAACAGATACGCAGTATTAT. Its translation: CASSFLAGGTDTQYY.

This clonotype appeared once. The junction shows a germline mismatch at one end, possibly a read error. This sequence joins TRBV29-1 and TRBJ1-2, with TRBD1 matching 9 bases. CDR1 and CDR2 from the germline V gene are SQVTM and ANQGSEA. The CDR3 spans 15 residues. The CDR3 region is CNVAPRLQGAVGYIF. The CDR3 coding sequence is TGCAACGTGGCCCCCCGCCTACAGGGGGCTGTTGGCTACATCTTC.

As regards this clonotype: One junction end disagrees with the germline gene, perhaps due to a read error. The chain couples TRBV29-1 to TRBJ1-1, with D unresolved. The germline V gene encodes CDR1 SQVTM and CDR2 ANQGSEA. The CDR3 runs to 13 residues. The DNA for the CDR3 is TGCAGCGTTAGGAAGACCCAGAACACTGAAGCGTTCTTT. Its translation: CSVRKTQNTEAFF.

A note on this clonotype: One end of the junction is discordant with germline, which a read error may explain. The chain carries TRBV29-1 and TRBJ2-2, with 8 bases that match TRBD2. Germline CDR1 and CDR2: SQVTM and ANQGSEA. The CDR3 extends over 15 amino acids. The CDR3 bases are TGCGGCGTTGGGACTAGAGCGGCGAACACCGGGGAGTTGTTTTTT. This sequence encodes CGVGTRAANTGELFF.

This chain joins TRBV11-2 and TRBJ2-3; D not certain. V was cut by 3 bases and J by 15 bases, with 19 bases left in between. The CDR3 contains 13 residues. Germline V gene sequence: CDR1 SGHAT, CDR2 FQNNGV. The CDR3 region is CASSFGSAGLQYF. The CDR3 region has the DNA TGTGCCAGCAGCTTTGGCAGCGCCGGATTGCAATATTTT.

On this clonotype itself: The junction and the germline gene differ at one end; a read error may be behind it. This sequence joins TRBV29-1 and TRBJ2-1; maybe TRBD2 (6 bases). The CDR3 length is 13 residues. CDR1 and CDR2 from the germline V gene are SQVTM and ANQGSEA. For the CDR3, the DNA is TGCAGCGGGACTAACGGAAAGCTCTATGAGCAATTCTTC. Its translation is CSGTNGKLYEQFF.

The gene calls are TRBV11-3 and TRBJ2-7; D uncertain. Looked up from germline, CDR1 is SGHNT and CDR2 is YENEEA. The CDR3 extends over 14 amino acids. Between the trimmed V and J ends, which lost 10 bases and 1 base, there was a span of 17 bases. The CDR3 region has the DNA TGTGCCACTCGATACAGAGTGACTTCCTACGAGCAGTACTTC. Amino acid sequence: CATRYRVTSYEQYF.

The V call is TRBV6-5, the J call TRBJ2-7; 9 bases line up with TRBD2. This CDR3 is built from 14 residues. Germline trimming cut 9 bases from V and 6 bases from J; bases unmatched to any gene: 12. The germline V gene encodes CDR1 MNHEY and CDR2 SVGAGI. CDR3 bases: TGTGCCAGTATGAGACTAGCGGCAGGTGGCGAGCAGTACTTC. It is translated as CASMRLAAGGEQYF.

This chain joins TRBV24-1 and TRBJ2-2; maybe TRBD1 (6 bases). V was pared by 5 bases and J by 4 bases, with 16 bases between. CDR1 and CDR2 (germline): KGHDR, SFDVKD. The CDR3 totals 16 residues. This CDR3 reads CATSGPTAQGTGELFF. CDR3 coding DNA: TGTGCCACCAGTGGTCCCACCGCACAGGGCACCGGGGAGCTGTTTTTT.

To note about this clonotype: A junction boundary mismatches the germline segment, possibly from a read error. The J gene is TRBJ2-5, the V gene TRBV11-2; D gene ambiguous. There are 15 residues in the CDR3. Germline V gene lookup returns CDR1 SGHAT and CDR2 FQNNGV. CDR3 DNA sequence: TGTGCCAGTAGCCCCGTCGGGCTAGTCACAGAGAGCCAGTACTTC. Protein sequence: CASSPVGLVTESQYF.

A note on this clonotype: The junction does not match germline at one end; this may be a read error. The chain couples TRBV11-2 to TRBJ1-1, with D possibly TRBD1 on 6 matching bases. This CDR3 region has 14 residues. Germline CDR1 and CDR2: SGHAT and FQNNGV. CDR3 DNA sequence: TGTGCCAGCAGTTTCTCGGTGGGGGACACTGAAGATTTCTTT. Protein: CASSFSVGDTEDFF.

As for this clonotype: An end of the junction differs from the germline gene, which may be a read error. V usage is TRBV6-1 and J usage is TRBJ2-6; D is unresolved. Germline assignment: CDR1 MNHNS and CDR2 SASEGT. This CDR3 contains 15 residues. The CDR3 protein is CASSEGVDGPNVQTF. CDR3 nucleotide sequence: TGTGCCAGCAGTGAAGGGGTGGATGGGCCCAACGTCCAGACTTTC.

This chain connects TRBV4-2 to TRBJ2-1; D is possibly TRBD2 (7 bases). The germline V gene has CDR1 LGHNA and CDR2 YNFKEQ. The CDR3 runs 15 residues. Trimming removed 3 bases at V and 2 bases at J, with 11 bases between. The CDR3 DNA is TGTGCCAGCAGCCATTGGGGGGGCGCCTACAATGAGCAGTTCTTC. Its protein is CASSHWGGAYNEQFF.

Note on this clonotype: At one boundary the junction diverges from the germline segment, which might be a read error. V gene TRBV11-2 combines with J gene TRBJ2-7; the D gene is possibly TRBD1 (5 bases). The V gene's germline CDR1 is SGHAT and CDR2 FQNNGV. This CDR3 is 15 amino acids long. CDR3 loop: CVSSLSAGFSYEQYF. The CDR3 DNA reads as TGTGTCAGCAGCTTATCGGCAGGGTTTTCCTATGAGCAGTATTTC.

About this clonotype: A read error may explain this, as a much larger clone is one base away. V and J are TRBV5-1 and TRBJ1-5; TRBD1 aligns across 9 bases. The J call is uncertain, as TRBJ2-3 better fits the DNA end. The germline gives CDR1 SGHRS, CDR2 YFSETQ. This CDR3 is 15 amino acids long. The DNA for the CDR3 is TGCGCCAGCAGCTTAACGACAGGGGGGAATCAGCCCCAGTATTTT. Protein product: CASSLTTGGNQPQYF.

Concerning this clonotype: Compared with germline, one end of the junction differs, possibly owing to a read error. The gene calls are TRBV29-1 and TRBJ2-3; D perhaps matches TRBD2 (6 bases). The CDR3 loop spans 15 amino acids. Germline CDR1 is SQVTM and CDR2 is ANQGSEA. The CDR3 DNA is TGCATCGCTGAGGGCGGGGTCGGCATCACAGTTACGCAGTATTTT. It specifies CIAEGGVGITVTQYF.

Notes on this clonotype: A much bigger clone sits one base away, suggesting this may be a read error. The CDR3 spells CASSLLMYEKLFF. Here the CDR3 DNA reads TGCGCCAGCAGCCTTCTTATGTATGAAAAACTGTTTTTT. This sequence joins TRBV5-1 and TRBJ1-4; D is ambiguous. The germline V gene has CDR1 SGHRS and CDR2 YFSETQ. The CDR3 is made up of 13 amino acids. V was clipped by 4 bases and J by 6 bases, with 10 bases between them.